The 22 T cell receptor beta chains below were found in one sample sequenced in a study of blood T cell repertoires in COVID-19 (dated by TCRdb to 2020 to 2021). The library was obtained by the immunoSEQ multiplex PCR assay. TCRdb limited this immuneACCESS table to in-frame rearrangements with V and J called. A share of clones is missing; checked studies link under half to unresolved V genes, and the rest is unexplained. Present in this sample are approximately 150,000 clones, roughly 82% of which were seen just once. The biggest ten clones account for roughly 15% of the sample. Sequencing input: peripheral blood. These receptors all come from a human donor with acute or convalescent COVID-19. The donor label of this sample is uncertain.

The CDR3 DNA is TGTGCCAGCAGCCACCTTAGCGGGGGAAAGGCAGATACGCAGTATTTT. It encodes CASSHLSGGKADTQYF. The V call is TRBV3-1 (or the pseudogene TRBV3-2), the J call TRBJ2-3, with 9 bases identical to TRBD2. The CDR3 contains 16 residues. The J segment lost 4 bases and the V segment lost 3 bases, leaving 8 bases of the junction unmatched. The V gene's germline CDR1 is LGHDT and CDR2 YNNKEL (reference sequence).

The rearrangement links TRBV6-5 to TRBJ2-7; D is perhaps TRBD2 (7 bases). The ends were cut back, 0 bases at V and 7 bases at J, with 16 bases in the middle. CDR3 length equals 15 residues. Germline CDR1 and CDR2: MNHEY and SVGAGI. The CDR3 spells CASSYSLGGDGEQYF. The DNA of the CDR3 is TGTGCCAGCAGTTACTCGTTAGGGGGGGATGGAGAGCAGTACTTC.

This chain uses TRBV7-7 with TRBJ2-1; 8 nucleotides align to TRBD2. J was trimmed by 3 bases and V by 5 bases; bases with no gene match: 6. This CDR3 is built from 15 residues. Germline values: CDR1 SSHAT, CDR2 FNYEAQ (reference sequence). Here the CDR3 reads CASSPVGGGYNEQFF. CDR3 nucleotide sequence: TGTGCCAGCAGCCCGGTCGGGGGGGGCTACAATGAGCAGTTCTTC.

The chain carries TRBV30 and TRBJ1-5; maybe TRBD1 (5 bases). The CDR3 has 13 residues. V lost 3 bases and J lost 9, with 15 bases in between. Germline V gene lookup returns CDR1 GTSNPN and CDR2 SVGIG (reference sequence). The CDR3 loop reads CAWRTSGSGPQHF. CDR3 coding DNA: TGTGCCTGGAGGACGTCAGGGTCCGGGCCCCAGCATTTT.

V and J are TRBV2 and TRBJ1-2, with D hard to call. This CDR3 is built from 11 residues. The germline gives CDR1 SNHLY, CDR2 FYNNEI. The V end was cut by 7 bases, the J end by 10 bases, with 13 bases between. The CDR3 nucleotides are TGTGCCAGCATTAGAGCCTTCGACTACACCTTC. Translated: CASIRAFDYTF.

The chain combines TRBV12-1 with TRBJ2-3; the DNA was not used to check the table's D call, TRBD2. TRBV12-1 is a known pseudogene. The CDR3 runs to 14 residues. CDR3 region: CASRPGTRTDTQYF. In DNA form, the CDR3 reads TGTGCCAGCCGCCCCGGGACTAGGACAGATACGCAGTATTTT.

The chain has TRBV6-6 and TRBJ2-5, with TRBD2 matching 9 bases. Trimming removed 5 bases from V and 4 bases from J; junction bases left unmatched: 11. CDR1 is MNHNY and CDR2 is SVGAGI in the germline V gene (reference sequence). The CDR3 length is 16 residues. CDR3 coding DNA: TGTGCCAGCAGTCCCTCAGGCGGGGGGGCGCGAGAGACCCAGTACTTC. Translating gives CASSPSGGGARETQYF.

A few counts support this clone. This sequence joins TRBV2 and TRBJ1-5; TRBD1 might be the D (6 bases). V was pared by 4 bases and J by 6 bases, with 13 bases between. CDR1 and CDR2 (germline): SNHLY, FYNNEI. This CDR3 contains 14 residues. The CDR3 DNA sequence: TGTGCCAGCAGTGGAACCGGGACAAGTCAGCCCCAGCATTTT. This translates into CASSGTGTSQPQHF.

In the case of this clone: At one boundary the junction diverges from the germline segment, which might be a read error. V and J are TRBV11-2 and TRBJ2-7; 8 bases match TRBD2. The CDR3 is 15 residues long. Looked up from germline, CDR1 is SGHAT and CDR2 is FQNNGV. The CDR3 sequence: CASSLVSSGGYKQYF. The CDR3 bases are TGTGCCAGCAGCTTAGTTTCCAGCGGGGGCTACAAGCAGTACTTC.

V and J are TRBV12-2 and TRBJ1-2; the DNA was not compared with TRBD1, the D call given in the table. TRBV12-2 is assigned pseudogene status. CDR3 length equals 22 residues. This chain's CDR3 is CASRLNTSGRDRGVRSSDGYTF. The CDR3 DNA sequence: TGTGCAAGTCGCCTTAACACTTCAGGACGGGACAGGGGCGTTCGGAGTTCGGATGGCTACACCTTC.

V gene TRBV5-4 combines with J gene TRBJ1-2; D unresolved. Germline-derived CDR1 and CDR2 are SGHNT and YYREEE (reference sequence). Trimming pared 0 bases from V and 4 bases from J, leaving 10 bases between. This CDR3 has 14 amino acids. CDR3 sequence reads: CASSLGQRSYGYTF. Here the CDR3 DNA reads TGTGCCAGCAGCTTGGGGCAGCGCTCCTATGGCTACACCTTC.

V is TRBV19 and J is TRBJ1-3; 7 bases map to TRBD1. The CDR3 length is 15 residues. The junction had 8 bases not matched to a gene; V was cut back by 5 bases and J by 4 bases. Germline V gives CDR1 LNHDA, CDR2 SQIVND (reference sequence). The CDR3 DNA reads as TGTGCCAGTAGTCGACCCGGGACAGAGGGAAACACCATATATTTT. Encoded protein: CASSRPGTEGNTIYF.

This CDR3 is CASSFRGGVSSTDTQYF. CDR3 nucleotides: TGCGCCAGCAGCTTCCGCGGGGGTGTTTCTAGCACAGATACGCAGTATTTT. V gene TRBV5-1 combines with J gene TRBJ2-3, with 7 bases that match TRBD2. After removal of 2 bases from V and 0 bases from J, the junction contained 9 bases not matched to a gene. CDR1 and CDR2 (germline): SGHRS, YFSETQ. The CDR3 covers 17 residues.

This chain connects TRBV7-8 to TRBJ1-5; D is perhaps TRBD1 (5 bases). The CDR3 runs to 15 residues. Germline-derived CDR1 and CDR2 are SGHVS and FQNEAQ. The V end lost 5 bases, the J end lost 2 bases, and 13 bases lay between the germline ends. The CDR3 coding sequence is TGTGCCAGCAGCCCCCAAGGGGCCGGCAATCAGCCCCAGCATTTT. Translation: CASSPQGAGNQPQHF. Full variable domain (rest looked up from reference TRBV7-8 and TRBJ1-5): GAGVSQSPRYKVAKRGQDVALRCDPISGHVSLFWYQQALGQGPEFLTYFQNEAQLDKSGLPSDRFFAERPEGSVSTLKIQRTQQEDSAVYLCASSPQGAGNQPQHFGDGTRLSIL.

This chain connects TRBV11-1 to TRBJ2-7, with D possibly being TRBD1 (6 bases). Germline V gives CDR1 SGHAT, CDR2 FQDESV (reference sequence). This CDR3 region has 15 residues. The V gene lost 1 base and the J gene lost 2 bases, with 12 bases spanning the gap. CDR3 nucleotide sequence: TGTGCCAGCAGCTTAGAACAGGGTGGAACCTACGAGCAGTACTTC. Protein product: CASSLEQGGTYEQYF.

The gene calls are TRBV5-1 and TRBJ2-1; 10 positions agree with TRBD2. Trimming took 3 bases from V and 0 from J; bases not matched to a gene: 12. Germline CDR1 and CDR2: SGHRS and YFSETQ. The CDR3 extends over 19 amino acids. CDR3 loop: CASSYIFSGGRSSYNEQFF. The CDR3 DNA sequence: TGCGCCAGCAGCTACATTTTTAGCGGGGGGAGGAGCTCCTACAATGAGCAGTTCTTC.

The V and J genes are TRBV5-4 and TRBJ1-1; 8 bases fit TRBD1. The CDR3 covers 15 residues. In germline, CDR1 is SGHNT, CDR2 YYREEE (reference sequence). Trimming at V came to 4 bases and at J to 1 base, leaving 6 bases not matched to a gene. Here the CDR3 DNA reads TGTGCCAGCAGCCCACAGGGGGGAAAGAACACTGAAGCTTTCTTT. It is translated as CASSPQGGKNTEAFF.

The chain carries TRBV19 and TRBJ1-1, with TRBD1 as a possible D gene (6 bases). The CDR3 loop spans 16 amino acids. The ends were cut back, 2 bases at V and 3 bases at J, with 16 bases in the middle. From germline, CDR1 is LNHDA and CDR2 SQIVND (reference sequence). CDR3 in DNA: TGTGCCAGTAGTATATGGGCGGACAGTATGGACACTGAAGCTTTCTTT. Translating it yields CASSIWADSMDTEAFF.

The V call is TRBV6-2 or TRBV6-3, the J call TRBJ1-2; no reliable D call. Germline CDR1 MNHEY, CDR2 SVGEGT. The ends were cut back, 6 bases at V and 2 bases at J, with 7 bases in the middle. This CDR3 comprises 12 residues. CDR3 nucleotides: TGTGCCAGCAGCCCTTTAAACTATGGCTACACCTTC. This translates into CASSPLNYGYTF.

J is TRBJ1-6 and V is TRBV30, with 9 bases fitting TRBD1. Germline trimming cut 3 bases from V and 8 bases from J; bases unmatched to any gene: 8. The CDR3 length is 15 residues. Per germline, CDR1 GTSNPN and CDR2 SVGIG (reference sequence). The CDR3 sequence is CAWSGMDRGYSPLHF. The CDR3 DNA is TGTGCCTGGAGCGGGATGGACAGGGGATATTCACCCCTCCACTTT.

This rearrangement joins TRBV6-1 to TRBJ2-1; 11 nucleotides line up with TRBD1. The V segment lost 7 bases and the J segment 6 bases; nucleotides outside the gene matches: 2. Germline loops: CDR1 MNHNS, CDR2 SASEGT. The CDR3 is made up of 13 amino acids. This CDR3 is CASTGTGGNEQFF. The CDR3 DNA is TGTGCCAGCACGGGGACAGGGGGCAATGAGCAGTTCTTC.

As to this clone: At one end the junction does not follow the germline gene, possibly because of a read error. The chain combines TRBV14 with TRBJ1-2; 7 bases are shared with TRBD1. CDR1 is SGHDN and CDR2 is FVKESK in the germline V gene. The CDR3 runs 13 residues. The CDR3 coding sequence is TGTGCCAGCAGCAAAGACAGGGTTAATGGCTACACCTTC. Protein product: CASSKDRVNGYTF.